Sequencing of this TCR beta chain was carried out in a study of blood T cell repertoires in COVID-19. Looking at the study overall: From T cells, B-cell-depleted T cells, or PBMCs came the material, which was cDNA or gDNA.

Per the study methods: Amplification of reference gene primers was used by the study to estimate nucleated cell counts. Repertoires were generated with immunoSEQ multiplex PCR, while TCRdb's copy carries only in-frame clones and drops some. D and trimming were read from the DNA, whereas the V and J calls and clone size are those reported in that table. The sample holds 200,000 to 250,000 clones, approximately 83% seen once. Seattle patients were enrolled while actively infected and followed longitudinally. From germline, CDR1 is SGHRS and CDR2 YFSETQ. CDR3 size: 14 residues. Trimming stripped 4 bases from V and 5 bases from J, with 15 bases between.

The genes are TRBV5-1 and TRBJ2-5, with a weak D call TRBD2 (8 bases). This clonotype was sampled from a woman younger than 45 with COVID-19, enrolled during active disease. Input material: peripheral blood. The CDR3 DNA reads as TGCGCCAGCAGCCCGGTAGCGGGACAGGAGACCCAGTACTTC. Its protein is CASSPVAGQETQYF.